This TCR beta chain was sequenced in a study of shared clonotypes between healthy human individuals. Study outcomes and limitations: The donor pool, a small one, limited the genetic and exposure-history diversity represented.

Deletions cut 8 bases from V and 8 bases from J, with 18 bases between. Germline lookup yields CDR1 MNHEY and CDR2 SMNVEV (reference sequence). This CDR3 has 13 residues. Adult donors, all healthy and HIV-negative, had no recent acute infections or vaccinations. Within Nashville, Tennessee resided all donors, each a Caucasian adult. To note about this clone: Its antigen is not identified.

The sequencing of unsorted PBMC DNA took place on ten immunoSEQ deep assay plates. The repertoire was sequenced with immunoSEQ multiplex PCR; TCRdb's copy has only in-frame clones and lacks some. This table holds approximately 480,000 clones, nearly 80% found once. Material for sequencing was PBMCs. The gene calls are TRBV27 and TRBJ1-1; D perhaps matches TRBD1 (5 bases). This TCR came from a woman in her forties in good health. Some clones in this sample may be carry-over from other donors' samples. CDR3 sequence: CASWGPSFKEAFF. The CDR3, as DNA: TGTGCCAGCTGGGGACCATCATTTAAGGAAGCTTTCTTT.